The clone carrying this T cell receptor beta chain came up many times. This CDR3 comprises 13 residues. Germline CDR1 is SGHDN and CDR2 is FVKESK. V lost 1 base, J lost 4 bases, and 8 bases lay in between. The data stem from a study of blood T cell repertoires in COVID-19. Study-level background: Nucleic acid was either cDNA or gDNA, and it came from T cells, B-cell-depleted T cells, or PBMCs.

Here immunoSEQ multiplex PCR was the method, and the copy in TCRdb shows in-frame clones only, minus some. The sample lists 52,000 or so clones, around 80% occurring once. The chain couples TRBV14 to TRBJ2-7; D unclear. The receptor comes from a human donor in a cohort sampled during active COVID-19. Sequencing used peripheral blood. DNA of the CDR3: TGTGCCAGCAGCCAAGCGGCTAGATACGAGCAGTACTTC. It encodes CASSQAARYEQYF.